The rows below give T cell receptor beta chains drawn from one sample of a study of beta chain features in type 1 diabetes. Clones were sequenced by immunoSEQ multiplex PCR, and TCRdb holds only the in-frame ones, with some missing. The profile covers approximately 260,000 clones, with around 21% appearing a single time and around 0.03% taken by the ten largest. The sequenced sample was naive CD4+ T cells from blood. Source of these receptors: a woman in her thirties or forties with type 1 diabetes. Each CDR3 is given with its conserved first and last residue. D genes are given only for firm matches. A clone size is listed for some rows: how often the clone was seen (once, few, many), or a class if it is expanded.

TRBJ2-6,-,TRBV5-4,few,TGTGCCAGCAGCTTAGGAGAATCCCGCTCTGGGGCCAACGTCCTGACTTTC,CASSLGESRSGANVLTF
TRBJ1-4,-,TRBV7-2,few,TGTGCCAGCAGCTTAGCCGCAACTAATGAAAAACTGTTTTTT,CASSLAATNEKLFF
TRBJ2-1,-,TRBV29-1,-,TGCAGCGTCCTGACAGACTCCTACAATGAGCAGTTCTTC,CSVLTDSYNEQFF
TRBJ2-3,TRBD1,TRBV4-3,-,TGCGCCAGCAGCCGCGACAGGGCTCCAGATACGCAGTATTTT,CASSRDRAPDTQYF
TRBJ2-5,-,TRBV6-6,few,TGTGCCAGCAGTTACCCACAATCCCAAGAGACCCAGTACTTC,CASSYPQSQETQYF
TRBJ2-7,-,TRBV18,few,TGTGCCAGCTCACCACCGTCGGTGGACGAGCAGTACTTC,CASSPPSVDEQYF
TRBJ1-5,-,TRBV28,-,TGTGCCAGCAGTCCAACGACAGCCAACTATCAGCCCCAGCATTTT,CASSPTTANYQPQHF
TRBJ1-4,TRBD1,TRBV4-1,-,TGCGCCAGCAGCCACGGACAGGGTGGTGAAAAACTGTTTTTT,CASSHGQGGEKLFF
TRBJ2-2,TRBD2,TRBV19,-,TGTGCCAGTACCCCCTGGACTAGCGGGTTCGATACCGGGGAGCTGTTTTTT,CASTPWTSGFDTGELFF
TRBJ1-1,TRBD1,TRBV7-3,few,TGTGCCAGCAGCTCTCGGGACAGCGCTGAAGCTTTCTTT,CASSSRDSAEAFF
TRBJ2-7,-,TRBV18,once,TGTGCCAGCTCACCACCGGACAGTCCGGGGTGGTACTTC,CASSPPDSPGWYF
TRBJ1-4,-,TRBV15,-,TGTGCCACCAGCAGGCCCCGGGGGGGGAGTGAAAAACTGTTTTTT,CATSRPRGGSEKLFF
TRBJ2-2,TRBD2,TRBV7-2,-,TGTGCCAGCACCCGCTGGACTAGCGGGGACACCGGGGAGCTGTTTTTT,CASTRWTSGDTGELFF
TRBJ2-3,TRBD1,TRBV29-1,few,TGCAGCGTAGTAGACAGGGTCCCCACAGATACGCAGTATTTT,CSVVDRVPTDTQYF
TRBJ2-1,-,TRBV2,-,TGTGCCAGCAGCGAAAAAGCCGGACTTCTGCAGTTCTTC,CASSEKAGLLQFF
TRBJ1-1,-,TRBV2,-,TGTGCCAGCAGTGCCGACATAGTGATGAACACTGAAGCTTTCTTT,CASSADIVMNTEAFF
TRBJ2-3,-,TRBV2,few,TGTGCCAGCAGTGAGAATACAGGGACAGATACGCAGTATTTT,CASSENTGTDTQYF
TRBJ2-7,TRBD1,TRBV5-1,few,TGCGCCAGCAGCTTGTCGAGACAGGGAACCTACGAGCAGTACTTC,CASSLSRQGTYEQYF
TRBJ2-7,TRBD1,TRBV9,-,TGTGCCAGCAGCATCCGGGACAGCTACGAGCAGTACTTC,CASSIRDSYEQYF
TRBJ2-7,-,TRBV5-6,-,TGTGCCAGCAGCTTCTACAGCCGCTACGAGCAGTACTTC,CASSFYSRYEQYF
TRBJ2-7,-,TRBV29-1,-,TGCAGCGTTGACGTCACAGGGAAATACGAGCAGTACTTC,CSVDVTGKYEQYF
TRBJ2-1,-,TRBV4-1,few,TGCGCCAGCAGCCAAACGACCGGGGGGCTCAGGAATGAGCAGTTCTTC,CASSQTTGGLRNEQFF
TRBJ1-2,-,TRBV27,few,TGTGCCAGCAGTTTACAGGGAAGCTATGGCTACACCTTC,CASSLQGSYGYTF
TRBJ2-7,-,TRBV2,few,TGTGCCAGCAGGTGGCAGGGATACGAGCAGTACTTC,CASRWQGYEQYF
TRBJ2-7,TRBD1,TRBV5-1,few,TGCGCCAGCAAGGCAGGGGGCTACGAGCAGTACTTC,CASKAGGYEQYF
TRBJ1-1,-,TRBV28,few,TGTAGCGCGAACACTGAAGCTTTCTTT,CSANTEAFF
TRBJ2-7,TRBD1,TRBV5-1,few,TGCGCCAGCGCCTTGGGACAGCCTTCCGACGAGCAGTACTTC,CASALGQPSDEQYF
TRBJ2-1,-,TRBV5-4,-,TGTGCCAGCAGCGACCTAGCGCGCGGCTTTAATGAGCAGTTCTTC,CASSDLARGFNEQFF
TRBJ2-5,TRBD1,TRBV10-3,-,TGTGCCATCAGCGGGACAGATTTGGAGACCCAGTACTTC,CAISGTDLETQYF
TRBJ2-5,-,TRBV7-2,few,TGTGCCAGCAGCTGGCTAGCGCAAGAGACCCAGTACTTC,CASSWLAQETQYF
TRBJ2-3,-,TRBV7-3,few,TGTGCCAGCAGCGAGGGCGGCGAGACCCGGGAGTATTTT,CASSEGGETREYF
TRBJ1-6,-,TRBV18,-,TGTGCCAGCTCACCAACGGCGACAGGTGTGGGTTCACCCCTCCACTTT,CASSPTATGVGSPLHF
TRBJ1-1,TRBD1,TRBV4-3,-,TGCGCCAGCAGCCAGGGGGACAGGAACACTGAAGCTTTCTTT,CASSQGDRNTEAFF
TRBJ1-2,-,TRBV2,few,TGTGCCAGCAGTGCTCCGGGGGACTATGGCTACACCTTC,CASSAPGDYGYTF
TRBJ2-5,-,TRBV5-1,-,TGCGCCAGCAGCGCGGCCCTTCTGGGACTGGCACAAGAGACCCAGTACTTC,CASSAALLGLAQETQYF
TRBJ2-1,TRBD2,TRBV4-3,-,TGCGCCAGCAGCCAAGTACACGAGACTAGCCAGCGTAGAGGTGAGCAGTTCTTC,CASSQVHETSQRRGEQFF
TRBJ2-2,TRBD2,TRBV9,-,TGTGCCAGCCTCGTGCCCACTAGCGTCGGCACCGGGGAGCTGTTTTTT,CASLVPTSVGTGELFF